This entry features one TCR beta chain sequence. Its antigen is as yet unknown. Relative to the germline gene, one junction end is altered; a read error may explain this. At the DNA level, this CDR3 is encoded by other sequences in the same sample as well. The sample comes from a study of OX40 agonist ivuxolimab in advanced cancers. Study at large: Three individuals attained partial responses, comprising one hepatocellular carcinoma case and two cutaneous melanoma cases.

The table came from immunoSEQ multiplex PCR; TCRdb's copy has only in-frame clones and leaves some out. The table includes tens of thousands of clones, 75% to 90% detected once. Germline-derived CDR1 and CDR2 are SEHNR and FQNEAQ (reference sequence). There are 13 residues in the CDR3. Broader study findings: Certain nonresponding patients likewise had low normalized T-cell clonal expansion. Mean expanded clone counts were higher in CD8+ than CD4+ T cells.

This clonotype was sampled from an adult with an advanced solid tumor such as melanoma, head and neck, liver or kidney cancer. Sequenced material: CD4+ or CD8+ T cells sorted from blood, taken in a trial of the OX40 agonist ivuxolimab. The chain uses TRBV7-9 and TRBJ2-7; no firm D call. As DNA, the CDR3 is TGCGCCAGCAGCCAAGTCCCCGGCTACGAGCAGTACTTC. Translation gives CASSQVPGYEQYF.